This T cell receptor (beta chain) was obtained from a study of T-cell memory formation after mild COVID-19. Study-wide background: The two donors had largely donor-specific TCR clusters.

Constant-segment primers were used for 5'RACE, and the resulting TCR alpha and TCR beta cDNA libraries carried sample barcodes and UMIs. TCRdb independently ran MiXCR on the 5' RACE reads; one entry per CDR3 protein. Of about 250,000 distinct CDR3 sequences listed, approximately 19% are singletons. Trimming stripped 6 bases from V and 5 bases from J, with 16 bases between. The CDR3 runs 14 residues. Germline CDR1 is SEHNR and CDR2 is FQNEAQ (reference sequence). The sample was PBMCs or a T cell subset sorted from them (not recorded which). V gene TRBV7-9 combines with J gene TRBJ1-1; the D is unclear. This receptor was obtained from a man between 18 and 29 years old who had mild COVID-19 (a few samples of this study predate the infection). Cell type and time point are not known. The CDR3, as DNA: TGTGCCAGCAGAGGTCAAGGCGGAGGGACTGAAGCTTTCTTT. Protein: CASRGQGGGTEAFF.